This T cell receptor (beta chain) is drawn from a study of blood T cell repertoires in COVID-19. Here immunoSEQ multiplex PCR was the method, and the copy in TCRdb shows in-frame clones only, minus some. The sample contains more than 300,000 clones, more than 70% of which appear only once. The CDR3 contains 14 residues. Germline V gives CDR1 SGHNT, CDR2 YENEEA. V lost 3 bases, J lost 1 base, and 7 bases lay in between. Specimen: peripheral blood. The TCR sequence derives from a woman aged 25 to 45 with COVID-19, enrolled during active disease. The chain recombines TRBV11-3 with TRBJ2-1; D gene uncertain. As DNA, the CDR3 is TGTGCCAGCAGCTTCACTTCTTCCTACAATGAGCAGTTCTTC. Translating it yields CASSFTSSYNEQFF.